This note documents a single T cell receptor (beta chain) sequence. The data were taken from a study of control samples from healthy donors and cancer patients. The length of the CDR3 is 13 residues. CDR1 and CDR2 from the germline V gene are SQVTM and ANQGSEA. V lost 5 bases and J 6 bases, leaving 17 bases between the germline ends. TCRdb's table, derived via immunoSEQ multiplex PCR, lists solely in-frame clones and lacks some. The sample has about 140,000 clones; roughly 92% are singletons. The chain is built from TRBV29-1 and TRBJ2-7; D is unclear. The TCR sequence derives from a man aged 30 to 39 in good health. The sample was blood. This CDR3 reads CSVQMGFFGEQYF. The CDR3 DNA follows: TGCAGCGTTCAAATGGGGTTTTTCGGCGAGCAGTACTTC.